This entry lists 25 T cell receptor beta chains sequenced from one sample in a study of blood T cell repertoires in COVID-19. Assay: immunoSEQ multiplex PCR; the TCRdb copy retains only in-frame clones and omits some. The table shows about 90,000 clones, with around four fifths occurring only once. Material: peripheral blood. The receptors here all came from a woman in her 70s with active or convalescent COVID-19.

This clone was recorded once. The chain links TRBV5-8 to TRBJ2-7; 8 bases map to TRBD1. Per germline, CDR1 SGHTS and CDR2 YDEGEE. The CDR3 covers 15 residues. Trimming at V came to 3 bases and at J to 6 bases, leaving 11 bases not matched to a gene. The chain's CDR3 is CASSSTGTGDGEQYF. The CDR3 DNA is TGTGCCAGCAGCTCCACCGGGACAGGCGACGGCGAGCAGTACTTC.

This clone has a single count. The chain employs TRBV10-3 and TRBJ1-4, with TRBD1 identical over 9 bases. Unmatched junction bases numbered 9, after V lost 3 bases and J lost 7 bases. The V gene's germline CDR1 is ENHRY and CDR2 SYGVKD. CDR3 length: 16 residues. The DNA for the CDR3 is TGTGCCATCAGTGATATCCCGGGACAGGGTGGTGAAAAACTGTTTTTT. Protein sequence: CAISDIPGQGGEKLFF.

The V gene is TRBV5-1, the J gene TRBJ2-1; weak D call: TRBD1 (7 bases). The CDR3 is 15 amino acids. V was clipped by 4 bases and J by 4 bases, with 15 bases between them. Per the germline V gene, CDR1 is SGHRS and CDR2 is YFSETQ. This CDR3 is CASSEGGRGYNEQFF. In DNA form, the CDR3 reads TGCGCCAGCAGCGAGGGAGGCAGGGGGTACAATGAGCAGTTCTTC.

The J gene is TRBJ1-6, the V gene TRBV11-2; TRBD1 matches at 8 bases. V was clipped by 5 bases and J by 7 bases; unmatched bases: 7. CDR1 is SGHAT, CDR2 FQNNGV, per germline. CDR3 length equals 15 residues. CDR3 in amino acids: CASSRQGNGNSPLHF. CDR3 DNA sequence: TGTGCCAGCAGCCGACAGGGGAATGGCAATTCACCCCTCCACTTT. The full variable domain, completed using reference TRBV11-2 and TRBJ1-6, is EAGVAQSPRYKIIEKRQSVAFWCNPISGHATLYWYQQILGQGPKLLIQFQNNGVVDDSQLPKDRFSAERLKGVDSTLKIQPAKLEDSAVYLCASSRQGNGNSPLHFGNGTRLTVT.

Written as DNA, the CDR3 is TGTGCCAGCAGTCCAAGAGCTGTCAATCAGCCCCAGCATTTT. Translation: CASSPRAVNQPQHF. The V gene is TRBV2, the J gene TRBJ1-5; D is unresolved. Looked up from germline, CDR1 is SNHLY and CDR2 is FYNNEI. Trimming cost V 5 bases and J 3 bases, with 11 bases left between them. The CDR3 consists of 14 residues.

The chain has TRBV7-9 and TRBJ2-7; TRBD2 matches 7 bases. This CDR3 is 14 amino acids long. In germline, CDR1 is SEHNR, CDR2 FQNEAQ (reference sequence). V shed 4 bases, J shed 9 bases, and the junction held 12 bases outside the gene matches. The CDR3 loop is CASSSAAGAAGQYF. The DNA of the CDR3 is TGTGCCAGCAGCTCGGCCGCGGGAGCTGCCGGGCAGTACTTC.

The chain recombines TRBV6-5 with TRBJ2-3; 10 nucleotides line up with TRBD1. Losses at the gene ends were 6 bases for V and 7 bases for J; bases not matched to a gene: 4. In germline, CDR1 is MNHEY, CDR2 SVGAGI. The CDR3 is 13 residues long. This CDR3 is CASRGTGVYTQYF. CDR3 nucleotides: TGTGCCAGCAGGGGGACAGGGGTTTATACGCAGTATTTT.

The V and J genes are TRBV2 and TRBJ1-1; 8 bases align to TRBD1. Germline V gene lookup returns CDR1 SNHLY and CDR2 FYNNEI. This CDR3 has 13 residues. Germline trimming cut 7 bases from V and 5 bases from J; bases unmatched to any gene: 6. CDR3 nucleotide sequence: TGTGCCAGCACCTTGACAGGGGAAACTGAAGCTTTCTTT. Encoded protein: CASTLTGETEAFF.

This sequence joins TRBV18 and TRBJ2-2; TRBD1 aligns across 7 bases. Germline-derived CDR1 and CDR2 are KGHSH and LQKENI. CDR3 size: 15 residues. Trimming took 6 bases from V and 3 from J; bases not matched to a gene: 7. CDR3 residues: CASSLGQLYTGELFF. CDR3 in DNA: TGTGCCAGCTCCCTGGGACAGCTCTACACCGGGGAGCTGTTTTTT.

V gene TRBV24-1 combines with J gene TRBJ1-1; 9 nucleotides match TRBD1. The germline V gene encodes CDR1 KGHDR and CDR2 SFDVKD. V shed 4 bases and J 4 bases; nucleotides not matched to a gene: 3. This CDR3 spans 14 amino acids. CDR3 sequence: CATSDPTGGTEAFF. In nucleotides, the CDR3 is TGTGCCACCAGTGACCCGACAGGGGGCACTGAAGCTTTCTTT.

The J gene is TRBJ1-4, the V gene TRBV6-1; a weak D match, TRBD1 (5 bases). The length of the CDR3 is 18 residues. Per the germline V gene, CDR1 is MNHNS and CDR2 is SASEGT. Trimming took 0 bases from V and 8 from J, leaving 22 bases between them. CDR3 protein: CASSEAPVRRAWSEKLFF. CDR3 bases: TGTGCCAGCAGTGAAGCGCCGGTTCGCAGGGCTTGGAGCGAAAAACTGTTTTTT.

This sequence joins TRBV24-1 and TRBJ2-2, with 9 bases matching TRBD2. Germline-derived CDR1 and CDR2 are KGHDR and SFDVKD. The CDR3 contains 15 residues. With 7 bases clipped from V and 3 bases from J, the junction kept 5 bases outside the gene matches. For the CDR3, the DNA is TGTGCCACCAGGCGGGGGGGCTGGGACACCGGGGAGCTGTTTTTT. This translates into CATRRGGWDTGELFF.

This clone appeared once. The chain couples TRBV28 to TRBJ1-2; 9 bases fit TRBD1. CDR3 length: 17 amino acids. Germline assignment: CDR1 MDHEN and CDR2 SYDVKM. The V gene end was trimmed by 2 bases and the J gene end by 2 bases; junction bases not matched to a gene: 9. CDR3 in amino acids: CASSLVGQGAKNYGYTF. The CDR3 bases are TGTGCCAGCAGTTTAGTGGGACAGGGAGCGAAAAACTATGGCTACACCTTC.

The V call is TRBV25-1, the J call TRBJ1-4; a possible D gene is TRBD1 (5 bases). Germline assignment: CDR1 MGHDK and CDR2 SYGVNS. V was shortened by 3 bases and J by 0 bases, with 8 bases between the two germline ends. This CDR3 has 15 amino acids. Written as DNA, the CDR3 is TGTGCCAGCAGTGACCCGACAGCAACTAATGAAAAACTGTTTTTT. Translating it yields CASSDPTATNEKLFF.

This chain's CDR3 is CASSPVRTVVRSPLHF. For the CDR3, the DNA is TGTGCCAGCAGCCCGGTGAGGACAGTTGTACGATCACCCCTCCACTTT. This chain uses TRBV3-1 (or the pseudogene TRBV3-2) with TRBJ1-6; tentatively, D is TRBD1 (6 bases). CDR3 length: 16 residues. The V gene lost 4 bases and the J gene lost 10 bases, with 20 bases spanning the gap. Germline V lookup: CDR1 LGHDT, CDR2 YNNKEL (reference sequence).

This rearrangement joins TRBV19 to TRBJ1-5; perhaps TRBD1 as D (6 bases). The germline CDR1 and CDR2 sequences are LNHDA and SQIVND (reference sequence). The CDR3 totals 15 residues. Between the trimmed V and J ends, which lost 7 bases and 0 bases, there was a span of 13 bases. The CDR3 reads CASTRPGDSNQPQHF. In DNA form, the CDR3 reads TGTGCCAGTACCCGACCAGGGGATAGCAATCAGCCCCAGCATTTT. Together with reference TRBV19 and TRBJ1-5, the CDR3 gives the full variable domain: DGGITQSPKYLFRKEGQNVTLSCEQNLNHDAMYWYRQDPGQGLRLIYYSQIVNDFQKGDIAEGYSVSREKKESFPLTVTSAQKNPTAFYLCASTRPGDSNQPQHFGDGTRLSIL.

The chain uses TRBV4-1 and TRBJ1-2, with D unclear. The CDR3 is 17 residues long. CDR1 and CDR2 from the germline V gene are MGHRA and YSYEKL. V lost 2 bases, J lost 7 bases, and 23 bases lay in between. The CDR3 DNA is TGCGCCAGCAGCCAAAGAGCTTCATTACCAACTGGGCCTGGCTACACCTTC. Its protein product is CASSQRASLPTGPGYTF.

This sequence joins TRBV19 and TRBJ1-5, with no clear D. Germline assignment: CDR1 LNHDA and CDR2 SQIVND (reference sequence). Trimming pared 1 base from V and 6 bases from J, leaving 13 bases between. The length of the CDR3 is 15 residues. Here the CDR3 reads CASSIGAGSSQPQHF. The CDR3 region has the DNA TGTGCCAGTAGTATAGGCGCCGGGTCCAGTCAGCCCCAGCATTTT.

J is TRBJ1-2 and V is TRBV12-3 or TRBV12-4, with a tentative D call TRBD1 (6 bases). The CDR3 runs 13 residues. With 6 bases removed from V and 5 bases from J, the gap between germline ends came to 13 bases. CDR3 in amino acids: CASSPRGSYGYTF. CDR3 bases: TGTGCCAGCAGCCCCAGGGGTTCATATGGCTACACCTTC.

This clone was observed many times. V usage is TRBV29-1 and J usage is TRBJ2-2; D perhaps matches TRBD1 (5 bases). The germline CDR1 and CDR2 sequences are SQVTM and ANQGSEA. This CDR3 is 13 amino acids long. Trimming left V 4 bases short and J 4 bases short, with 10 bases between. DNA for the CDR3: TGCAGCGTTGTGGGCAGGGCCACCGGGGAGCTGTTTTTT. Encoded protein: CSVVGRATGELFF.

The CDR3, as DNA: TGTGCCAGCAGCGACAGCCGGTCGGGTCTCCTTGGCTACACCTTC. This translates into CASSDSRSGLLGYTF. The V and J genes are TRBV5-6 and TRBJ1-2, with a possible D match to TRBD1 (5 bases). Germline-derived CDR1 and CDR2 are SGHDT and YYEEEE. The V end was cut by 4 bases, the J end by 7 bases, with 20 bases between. The CDR3 extends over 15 amino acids.

The chain recombines TRBV18 with TRBJ1-5; 7 nucleotides match TRBD1. CDR1 and CDR2 from the germline V gene are KGHSH and LQKENI. Germline trimming cut 0 bases from V and 7 bases from J; bases unmatched to any gene: 6. The CDR3 extends over 15 amino acids. CDR3 DNA sequence: TGTGCCAGCTCACCACCGACAGGGATCGAACAGCCCCAGCATTTT. This sequence encodes CASSPPTGIEQPQHF.

The gene calls are TRBV5-4 and TRBJ1-5; 9 positions agree with TRBD1. CDR3 length: 18 residues. V trimming: 1 base; J trimming: 3 bases; junction bases outside the gene matches: 11. Germline lookup yields CDR1 SGHNT and CDR2 YYREEE (reference sequence). CDR3 bases: TGTGCCAGCAGCTTGTGGCTAGGGACAGGGTTTTCCAATCAGCCCCAGCATTTT. Its translation: CASSLWLGTGFSNQPQHF. Using reference TRBV5-4 and TRBJ1-5 for the parts outside the CDR3, the full variable domain is ETGVTQSPTHLIKTRGQQVTLRCSSQSGHNTVSWYQQALGQGPQFIFQYYREEENGRGNFPPRFSGLQFPNYSSELNVNALELDDSALYLCASSLWLGTGFSNQPQHFGDGTRLSIL.

The rearrangement uses TRBV11-2 and TRBJ1-2; possibly TRBD1 for D (5 bases). This CDR3 has 15 amino acids. V was pared by 6 bases and J by 5 bases, with 19 bases between. Looked up from germline, CDR1 is SGHAT and CDR2 is FQNNGV. This chain's CDR3 is CASSLPGVHGYGYTF. CDR3 coding DNA: TGTGCCAGCAGTTTACCGGGGGTACATGGGTATGGCTACACCTTC.

This chain joins TRBV7-9 and TRBJ2-7; 12 bases are shared with TRBD1. Germline-derived CDR1 and CDR2 are SEHNR and FQNEAQ (reference sequence). After removal of 6 bases from V and 6 bases from J, the junction contained 15 bases not matched to a gene. The CDR3 extends over 17 amino acids. This CDR3 reads CASRAGLGQGARGEQYF. The DNA of the CDR3 is TGTGCCAGCAGAGCAGGTTTGGGACAGGGGGCAAGAGGCGAGCAGTACTTC. Full variable domain (missing parts from reference TRBV7-9 and TRBJ2-7): DTGVSQNPRHKITKRGQNVTFRCDPISEHNRLYWYRQTLGQGPEFLTYFQNEAQLEKSRLLSDRFSAERPKGSFSTLEIQRTEQGDSAMYLCASRAGLGQGARGEQYFGPGTRLTVT.